One sample yielded the 28 T cell receptor beta chains listed below, sequenced in a study of cytomegalovirus exposure and HLA in healthy donors. The PCR had 60 Vbeta and 13 Jbeta primers. Profiled with immunoSEQ multiplex PCR; TCRdb holds only in-frame clones, not every one. The table records about 170,000 clones, roughly 79% of them present only once. The sample taken for sequencing was PBMCs. These receptors originate from a woman in her forties or fifties in good health and CMV-seropositive.

J is TRBJ1-1 and V is TRBV28; no firm D call. The length of the CDR3 is 16 residues. V shed 3 bases and J shed 2 bases, with 16 bases lying between them. Looked up from germline, CDR1 is MDHEN and CDR2 is SYDVKM. This CDR3 is CASSFALQRRNTEAFF. The CDR3, as DNA: TGTGCCAGCAGTTTCGCTTTACAGAGAAGAAACACTGAAGCTTTCTTT.

The V call is TRBV4-2, the J call TRBJ1-3; maybe TRBD1 (5 bases). CDR3 length equals 16 residues. The V end was cut by 4 bases, the J end by 0 bases, with 13 bases between. CDR1 and CDR2 from the germline V gene are LGHNA and YNFKEQ. The CDR3: CASSPTGGTSGNTIYF. The CDR3, as DNA: TGTGCCAGCAGCCCAACCGGCGGGACCTCTGGAAACACCATATATTTT.

The V gene is TRBV9, the J gene TRBJ2-3; 7 bases map to TRBD2. Germline-derived CDR1 and CDR2 are SGDLS and YYNGEE. V lost 1 base to trimming and J lost 3 bases; unmatched junction nucleotides: 5. The CDR3 consists of 15 residues. CDR3: CASSVITGGTDTQYF. The CDR3 bases are TGTGCCAGCAGCGTAATTACCGGGGGGACAGATACGCAGTATTTT.

V usage is TRBV18 and J usage is TRBJ1-2, with D hard to call. CDR3 length: 14 amino acids. V was trimmed by 6 bases and J by 5 bases, leaving 16 bases between them. From germline, CDR1 is KGHSH and CDR2 LQKENI. This chain's CDR3 is CASSRGEAIYGYTF. In nucleotides, the CDR3 is TGTGCCAGCTCCCGGGGTGAGGCGATATATGGCTACACCTTC.

The chain has TRBV13 and TRBJ1-6, with TRBD1 matching 7 bases. The germline CDR1 and CDR2 sequences are PRHDT and FYEKMQ (reference sequence). The CDR3 covers 14 residues. The V and J ends lost 4 bases and 6 bases, in that order; junction bases with no gene match: 3. The CDR3 loop is CASSSYRGNSPLHF. Written as DNA, the CDR3 is TGTGCCAGCAGCTCTTACAGGGGTAATTCACCCCTCCACTTT.

To note about this clone: The junction and the germline gene differ at one end; a read error may be behind it. The chain combines TRBV7-7 with TRBJ2-5; D may be TRBD2 (6 bases). The V gene's germline CDR1 is SSHAT and CDR2 FNYEAQ (reference sequence). The length of the CDR3 is 14 residues. The CDR3 DNA is TGTGCTAGCAGCCCCGGGACTTCTTGGGAGACCCAGTACTTC. Residues: CASSPGTSWETQYF. The full variable domain, completed using reference TRBV7-7 and TRBJ2-5, is GAGVSQSPRYKVTKRGQDVTLRCDPISSHATLYWYQQALGQGPEFLTYFNYEAQPDKSGLPSDRFSAERPEGSISTLTIQRTEQRDSAMYRCASSPGTSWETQYFGPGTRLLVL.

V and J are TRBV10-3 and TRBJ1-1; D unclear. V shed 0 bases and J shed 8 bases, with 10 bases lying between them. Germline CDR1 and CDR2: ENHRY and SYGVKD. The CDR3 contains 13 residues. The CDR3 nucleotides read TGTGCCATCAGTGAGTCGAGCAGACAAGAAGCTTTCTTT. As protein: CAISESSRQEAFF.

The V call is TRBV12-5, the J call TRBJ1-1; D is undetermined. The CDR3 has 10 amino acids. V was shortened by 11 bases and J by 7 bases, with 11 bases between the two germline ends. The germline V gene has CDR1 LGHNT and CDR2 FRNRAP. The DNA of the CDR3 is TGTGCTTCAGGCACAATTGAAGCTTTCTTT. It specifies CASGTIEAFF.

This clone was detected a few times. This sequence joins TRBV6-1 and TRBJ2-7, with D possibly being TRBD1 (5 bases). Looked up from germline, CDR1 is MNHNS and CDR2 is SASEGT. Trimming took off 6 bases at V and 1 base at J, with 10 bases between the two ends. This CDR3 has 13 residues. CDR3 nucleotides: TGTGCCAGCAGCCCACAGGAGTCCTACGAGCAGTACTTC. It translates to CASSPQESYEQYF.

The V call is TRBV30, the J call TRBJ1-4; TRBD1 is a possible D gene (5 bases). The CDR3 loop spans 15 amino acids. Germline V gene sequence: CDR1 GTSNPN, CDR2 SVGIG (reference sequence). Trimming cost V 1 base and J 7 bases, with 16 bases left between them. CDR3 nucleotides: TGTGCCTGGAGTGACTTATCAGGGCCGGGTGAAAAACTGTTTTTT. Translated: CAWSDLSGPGEKLFF.

This clone has just one count. This chain joins TRBV9 and TRBJ2-7; TRBD2 might be the D (5 bases). Trimming left V 3 bases short and J 3 bases short, with 19 bases between. CDR1 is SGDLS, CDR2 YYNGEE, per germline. The CDR3 runs to 16 residues. The CDR3 loop is CASSAEVYSKVYEQYF. The CDR3 DNA is TGTGCCAGCAGCGCGGAGGTCTACAGCAAAGTCTACGAGCAGTACTTC.

This chain joins TRBV29-1 and TRBJ1-1, with D perhaps matching TRBD1 (5 bases). Trimming cost V 1 base and J 5 bases, with 11 bases left between them. Germline V CDR1 and CDR2: SQVTM, ANQGSEA. This CDR3 is built from 13 residues. CDR3 sequence: CSVEVSGRTEAFF. DNA for the CDR3: TGCAGCGTTGAAGTATCAGGGAGGACTGAAGCTTTCTTT.

The gene calls are TRBV5-8 and TRBJ1-1; D is unclear. CDR1 and CDR2 (germline): SGHTS, YDEGEE. This CDR3 is built from 15 residues. With 2 bases removed from V and 4 bases from J, the gap between germline ends came to 15 bases. The CDR3 here is CASSLYTLVGTEAFF. Written as DNA, the CDR3 is TGTGCCAGCAGCTTATACACCTTGGTTGGCACTGAAGCTTTCTTT.

V gene TRBV29-1 combines with J gene TRBJ2-2; 10 bases align to TRBD1. This CDR3 contains 13 residues. Germline V gene sequence: CDR1 SQVTM, CDR2 ANQGSEA. The ends lost 7 bases at V and 3 bases at J; junction bases unmatched: 2. This CDR3 is CSAGTGDTGELFF. CDR3 coding DNA: TGCAGCGCCGGGACAGGGGACACCGGGGAGCTGTTTTTT.

V is TRBV7-2 and J is TRBJ2-2, with 9 bases identical to TRBD1. The J segment lost 7 bases and the V segment lost 5 bases, leaving 5 bases of the junction unmatched. Germline loops: CDR1 SGHTA, CDR2 FQGNSA. This CDR3 has 14 amino acids. The CDR3 reads CASSVGQGSGELFF. DNA for the CDR3: TGTGCCAGCAGCGTCGGACAGGGGAGCGGGGAGCTGTTTTTT.

The chain uses TRBV29-1 and TRBJ1-3; TRBD1 aligns across 9 bases. The CDR3 covers 13 residues. CDR1 SQVTM and CDR2 ANQGSEA come from the germline V gene. The trim removed 0 bases at V and 16 bases at J, leaving 10 bases unmatched. The CDR3 is CSVEEQGARKRYF. Here the CDR3 DNA reads TGCAGCGTTGAAGAACAGGGGGCTAGGAAGAGGTATTTT.

The rearrangement joins TRBV5-6 to TRBJ2-7; no clear D gene. This CDR3 contains 12 residues. The V end lost 5 bases, the J end lost 3 bases, and 9 bases lay between the germline ends. Germline lookup yields CDR1 SGHDT and CDR2 YYEEEE. CDR3 nucleotides: TGTGCCAGCAGTCGTGGCCTCTACGAGCAGTACTTC. This codes for CASSRGLYEQYF.

The chain recombines TRBV7-8 with TRBJ1-1; the D is unclear. The CDR3 is 16 residues long. Germline V gene sequence: CDR1 SGHVS, CDR2 FQNEAQ. With 1 base removed from V and 6 bases from J, the gap between germline ends came to 18 bases. CDR3 sequence (DNA): TGTGCCAGCAGCTTAGGGCGAAGCGTGGGGAGGTCTGAAGCTTTCTTT. Its translation is CASSLGRSVGRSEAFF.

The V gene is TRBV10-3, the J gene TRBJ1-2; TRBD1 agrees at 7 bases. The CDR3 length is 12 residues. V lost 4 bases and J lost 7; bases outside the gene matches: 3. In germline, CDR1 is ENHRY, CDR2 SYGVKD. The CDR3 sequence: CAISGQGGGYTF. Here the CDR3 DNA reads TGTGCCATCAGTGGACAGGGAGGTGGCTACACCTTC.

The V and J genes are TRBV2 and TRBJ1-1; tentatively, D is TRBD1 (6 bases). Trimming cost V 5 bases and J 13 bases, with 14 bases left between them. There are 11 residues in the CDR3. In germline, CDR1 is SNHLY, CDR2 FYNNEI. The CDR3 sequence: CASSLTGWGFF. The CDR3 DNA reads as TGTGCCAGCAGTCTGACAGGCTGGGGTTTCTTT.

The chain joins TRBV11-2 to TRBJ2-5; tentative D call: TRBD1 (7 bases). The V and J ends lost 4 bases and 5 bases respectively, with 8 bases between them. The CDR3 contains 12 residues. The germline gives CDR1 SGHAT, CDR2 FQNNGV. CDR3 loop: CASSSGGETQYF. The CDR3 nucleotides read TGTGCCAGCAGCTCAGGGGGGGAGACCCAGTACTTC.

Only one count was recorded for this clone. The genes are TRBV4-3 and TRBJ2-3; the D gene is possibly TRBD2 (6 bases). The CDR3 spans 16 residues. The V gene lost 0 bases and the J gene lost 4 bases, with 14 bases spanning the gap. Germline V lookup: CDR1 LGHNA, CDR2 YSLEER. CDR3 sequence (DNA): TGCGCCAGCAGCCAAGATGCGGGCGGGATATCAGATACGCAGTATTTT. Its translation is CASSQDAGGISDTQYF.

The chain has TRBV5-1 and TRBJ2-7; 9 positions match TRBD1. The ends lost 0 bases at V and 3 bases at J; junction bases unmatched: 4. This CDR3 has 15 residues. CDR1 is SGHRS and CDR2 is YFSETQ in the germline V gene. The CDR3 spells CASSLASGQGYEQYF. The CDR3 nucleotides read TGCGCCAGCAGCTTGGCCTCGGGACAGGGCTACGAGCAGTACTTC. Together with reference TRBV5-1 and TRBJ2-7, the CDR3 gives the full variable domain: KAGVTQTPRYLIKTRGQQVTLSCSPISGHRSVSWYQQTPGQGLQFLFEYFSETQRNKGNFPGRFSGRQFSNSRSEMNVSTLELGDSALYLCASSLASGQGYEQYFGPGTRLTVT.

This clone was found once. The CDR3 reads CASTPGQGSEKLFF. The CDR3 DNA reads TGTGCCAGCACCCCCGGACAGGGAAGCGAAAAACTGTTTTTT. The chain combines TRBV28 with TRBJ1-4; 8 bases line up with TRBD1. The CDR3 is 14 residues long. Germline V gene lookup returns CDR1 MDHEN and CDR2 SYDVKM. Losses at the gene ends were 7 bases for V and 8 bases for J; bases not matched to a gene: 9. Based on the CDR3 plus reference TRBV28 and TRBJ1-4, the full variable domain is DVKVTQSSRYLVKRTGEKVFLECVQDMDHENMFWYRQDPGLGLRLIYFSYDVKMKEKGDIPEGYSVSREKKERFSLILESASTNQTSMYLCASTPGQGSEKLFFGSGTQLSVL.

The chain is built from TRBV28 and TRBJ2-1; 10 bases line up with TRBD2. V shed 4 bases and J 6 bases; nucleotides not matched to a gene: 12. CDR3 length equals 17 residues. Germline lookup yields CDR1 MDHEN and CDR2 SYDVKM. DNA for the CDR3: TGTGCCAGCAGTTCTGTGCTAGCGGGAGTATGGGGCAATGAGCAGTTCTTC. Translated: CASSSVLAGVWGNEQFF.

This clone was seen a handful of times. One end of the junction is discordant with germline, which a read error may explain. V gene TRBV4-1 combines with J gene TRBJ2-1; TRBD2 matches at 11 bases. This CDR3 is built from 16 residues. Germline-derived CDR1 and CDR2 are MGHRA and YSYEKL. The CDR3 DNA sequence: TGTGCCAGCAGCCAAGATTTGACTAGCGGGATAAATGAGCAGTTCTTC. Translating it yields CASSQDLTSGINEQFF.

The gene calls are TRBV4-3 and TRBJ1-3; D might be TRBD1 (5 bases). Germline V gene lookup returns CDR1 LGHNA and CDR2 YSLEER. The V end was cut by 0 bases, the J end by 0 bases, with 12 bases between. This CDR3 region has 17 residues. The CDR3 DNA reads TGCGCCAGCAGCCAAGATCAGGGCTCCACCTCTGGAAACACCATATATTTT. It codes for CASSQDQGSTSGNTIYF.

The rearrangement joins TRBV6-4 to TRBJ2-1, with D possibly being TRBD2 (6 bases). V was clipped by 3 bases and J by 4 bases, with 13 bases between them. Germline values: CDR1 MRHNA, CDR2 SNTAGT. This CDR3 region has 15 residues. In DNA, the CDR3 is TGTGCCAGCAGTGAGGGAGGATCCACGTACAATGAGCAGTTCTTC. Protein product: CASSEGGSTYNEQFF.